The 20 T cell receptor beta chains below come from one sample, sequenced in a study of regulatory T cells. Amplification used 52 TRBV primers and 13 TRBJ primers. Generated by immunoSEQ multiplex PCR, the TCRdb table keeps only in-frame clones and is missing some. The data show about 17,000 clones, 92% seen once. Input material: CD8+ T cells sorted from blood. The receptor source for this set is a person aged 18 to 35 with CD3G deficiency.

The chain couples TRBV9 to TRBJ1-2; D not resolved. Germline V gene data show CDR1 as SGDLS and CDR2 as YYNGEE. The CDR3 is 13 amino acids. V lost 4 bases and J lost 4, with 11 bases in between. The DNA for the CDR3 is TGTGCCAGCAGCTCCGGGAAGTCCTATGGCTACACCTTC. Translation gives CASSSGKSYGYTF.

This rearrangement joins TRBV7-2 to TRBJ2-1; 8 bases fit TRBD2. The CDR3 loop spans 15 amino acids. V trimming: 4 bases; J trimming: 4 bases; junction bases outside the gene matches: 6. Germline V CDR1 and CDR2: SGHTA, FQGNSA. CDR3 sequence reads: CASSSSGGGYNEQFF. The CDR3 DNA is TGTGCCAGCAGCTCCAGCGGGGGTGGGTACAATGAGCAGTTCTTC. Full variable domain (outside the CDR3, taken from reference TRBV7-2 and TRBJ2-1): GAGVSQSPSNKVTEKGKDVELRCDPISGHTALYWYRQSLGQGLEFLIYFQGNSAPDKSGLPSDRFSAERTGGSVSTLTIQRTQQEDSAVYLCASSSSGGGYNEQFFGPGTRLTVL.

The V gene is TRBV6-5, the J gene TRBJ2-1; no clear D gene. Germline CDR1 MNHEY, CDR2 SVGAGI. The ends were cut back, 7 bases at V and 9 bases at J, with 22 bases in the middle. CDR3 length: 15 residues. The CDR3 sequence is CASTLGIDFPSEQFF. CDR3 nucleotide sequence: TGTGCCAGCACCCTTGGGATAGACTTCCCTAGTGAGCAGTTCTTC.

This chain uses TRBV12-5 with TRBJ2-3; TRBD2 agrees at 14 bases. Germline CDR1 reads LGHNT; CDR2 reads FRNRAP. Trimming at V came to 5 bases and at J to 4 bases, leaving 2 bases not matched to a gene. This CDR3 is 15 amino acids long. CDR3: CASGTGLAGADTQYF. The CDR3 DNA is TGTGCTAGTGGTACGGGACTAGCGGGGGCAGATACGCAGTATTTT.

V gene TRBV27 combines with J gene TRBJ2-1, with 10 bases fitting TRBD2. The V and J ends lost 6 bases and 11 bases, in that order; junction bases with no gene match: 10. The CDR3 loop spans 14 amino acids. CDR1 is MNHEY and CDR2 is SMNVEV in the germline V gene (reference sequence). The CDR3, as DNA: TGTGCCAGCAGGGTAGCGGGGGGCCATTCTAAGCAGTTCTTC. This translates into CASRVAGGHSKQFF.

The gene calls are TRBV7-9 and TRBJ2-1; 10 bases fit TRBD1. Germline lookup yields CDR1 SEHNR and CDR2 FQNEAQ (reference sequence). With 3 bases clipped from V and 7 bases from J, the junction kept 6 bases outside the gene matches. The CDR3 totals 15 residues. The CDR3 coding sequence is TGTGCCAGCAGCTTCTCGGGACAGGGGTGGAATGAGCAGTTCTTC. It translates to CASSFSGQGWNEQFF.

CDR3 sequence: CASSQVSLASDTQYF. Here the CDR3 DNA reads TGCGCCAGCAGCCAAGTCTCACTAGCGTCAGATACGCAGTATTTT. This chain uses TRBV4-1 with TRBJ2-3, with 7 bases aligning to TRBD2. The trim removed 1 base at V and 4 bases at J, leaving 5 bases unmatched. CDR1 and CDR2 (germline): MGHRA, YSYEKL. CDR3 length equals 15 residues.

The CDR3 reads CASTQRGPGDTQYF. CDR3 nucleotide sequence: TGTGCCAGCACCCAGCGGGGGCCCGGAGATACGCAGTATTTT. The chain employs TRBV6-5 and TRBJ2-3; 8 bases are shared with TRBD2. The germline CDR1 and CDR2 sequences are MNHEY and SVGAGI. Losses at the gene ends were 7 bases for V and 5 bases for J; bases not matched to a gene: 8. The CDR3 loop spans 14 amino acids.

This clone was observed once. The CDR3 bases are TGTGCCAGCAGCGCCGCCGGGACAGGGGGCAGAGATACGCAGTATTTT. Translation gives CASSAAGTGGRDTQYF. This sequence joins TRBV9 and TRBJ2-3; 12 nucleotides match TRBD1. CDR1 SGDLS and CDR2 YYNGEE come from the germline V gene. V lost 3 bases, J lost 5 bases, and 7 bases stayed unmatched. This CDR3 has 16 residues.

This clone was observed a single time. This rearrangement joins TRBV28 to TRBJ2-5; D gene uncertain. Trimming pared 5 bases from V and 4 bases from J, leaving 11 bases between. The CDR3 covers 13 residues. Germline CDR1 MDHEN, CDR2 SYDVKM. In DNA, the CDR3 is TGTGCCAGCAGTCCCCCCCAGCCAGAGACCCAGTACTTC. As protein: CASSPPQPETQYF.

V gene TRBV19 combines with J gene TRBJ1-1; perhaps TRBD1 as D (6 bases). This CDR3 comprises 11 residues. Trimming removed 5 bases at V and 8 bases at J, with 9 bases between. Germline V gene sequence: CDR1 LNHDA, CDR2 SQIVND (reference sequence). In DNA, the CDR3 is TGTGCCAGTAGTTCGGGGGGCGAAGCTTTCTTT. This translates into CASSSGGEAFF.

The chain has TRBV28 and TRBJ2-2; a possible D gene is TRBD2 (6 bases). The V end lost 3 bases, the J end lost 7 bases, and 9 bases lay between the germline ends. The CDR3 is 13 amino acids. From germline, CDR1 is MDHEN and CDR2 SYDVKM. CDR3 coding DNA: TGTGCCAGCAGTTTCCCGGGGGTCGGGGAGCTGTTTTTT. The encoded protein is CASSFPGVGELFF.

V gene TRBV5-6 combines with J gene TRBJ1-2, with 7 nucleotides matching TRBD1. Germline-derived CDR1 and CDR2 are SGHDT and YYEEEE. V trimming: 2 bases; J trimming: 4 bases; junction bases outside the gene matches: 5. The CDR3 is 14 amino acids. The CDR3 spells CASSLGTVFYGYTF. The CDR3 nucleotides are TGTGCCAGCAGCTTAGGGACAGTTTTCTATGGCTACACCTTC.

The chain has TRBV28 and TRBJ2-5; 8 bases are a match to TRBD1. Trimming took 5 bases from V and 1 from J; bases not matched to a gene: 9. The germline V gene has CDR1 MDHEN and CDR2 SYDVKM. This CDR3 spans 16 amino acids. Written as DNA, the CDR3 is TGTGCCAGCAGTAGCGCCGGGACAGGCTTCCAAGAGACCCAGTACTTC. It yields the protein CASSSAGTGFQETQYF.

This clone was seen only once. CDR3 region: CASSLPSDDTQYF. CDR3 bases: TGTGCCAGCAGCTTACCCTCCGACGATACGCAGTATTTT. The chain joins TRBV7-8 to TRBJ2-3; D is unclear. V lost 2 bases and J 6 bases, leaving 9 bases between the germline ends. This CDR3 contains 13 residues. Germline values: CDR1 SGHVS, CDR2 FQNEAQ.

V and J are TRBV6-1 and TRBJ1-1; weak D call: TRBD1 (5 bases). CDR3 length: 14 amino acids. Per the germline V gene, CDR1 is MNHNS and CDR2 is SASEGT. V lost 4 bases and J lost 6, with 15 bases in between. The chain's CDR3 is CASSVYERGSEAFF. The CDR3 DNA reads as TGTGCCAGCAGTGTCTATGAAAGGGGTTCTGAAGCTTTCTTT.

The chain recombines TRBV9 with TRBJ2-3, with a weak D call TRBD2 (6 bases). With 0 bases removed from V and 0 bases from J, the gap between germline ends came to 11 bases. CDR3 length: 16 residues. CDR1 SGDLS and CDR2 YYNGEE come from the germline V gene. The CDR3 reads CASSVDRAGSTDTQYF. In DNA form, the CDR3 reads TGTGCCAGCAGCGTAGATCGAGCGGGTAGCACAGATACGCAGTATTTT.

The chain employs TRBV12-5 and TRBJ2-7, with TRBD1 identical over 9 bases. The CDR3 spans 12 residues. Germline V gene data show CDR1 as LGHNT and CDR2 as FRNRAP. With V trimmed by 5 bases and J by 9 bases, 5 bases remained unmatched. The CDR3 DNA is TGTGCTAGTGGTCCGGACAGGGGCGTGCAGTACTTC. Residues: CASGPDRGVQYF.

The chain carries TRBV6-1 and TRBJ2-3, with D possibly being TRBD1 or TRBD2 (5 bases each). The CDR3 is 13 amino acids. CDR1 is MNHNS and CDR2 is SASEGT in the germline V gene. Trimming took off 7 bases at V and 4 bases at J, with 12 bases between the two ends. The CDR3 nucleotides read TGTGCCAGCATTGGAGTGGGGGCAGATACGCAGTATTTT. Protein product: CASIGVGADTQYF.

This rearrangement joins TRBV19 to TRBJ1-2, with D unresolved. Trimming shortened V by 6 bases and J by 9 bases, and 8 bases separated the two germline ends. CDR3 size: 10 residues. Germline assignment: CDR1 LNHDA and CDR2 SQIVND (reference sequence). DNA of the CDR3: TGTGCCAGTAGGAGCCGGAGCTACACCTTC. It yields the protein CASRSRSYTF.